The entry below gives a single TCR beta chain sequence along with its context. This clonotype was counted a single time. This receptor's antigen is unknown. The record has no base qualities; no much larger clone is one base away. One read amounts to weak evidence. This specimen belongs to a study of T cell repertoires in cytomegalovirus infection (dated by TCRdb to about 2019). At the level of the whole study: Alongside well-studied HLA-B-restricted epitopes, the peptide stimulations were aimed at recently identified HLA-C-restricted CMV epitopes, whose presentation resists viral immunomodulation. Donor HLA type was relevant to the analysis, as public TCR beta signatures indicated carriage of CMV infection together with the matching HLA type. What the study reported, not specific to this receptor: The ex vivo response was dominated by HLA-C-restricted CMV-specific TCR beta clonotypes, which also provided the single most frequent clonotype in two of eight donors. Cumulative frequency of public TCR beta family members discriminated carriers of CMV infection plus the relevant HLA type in this cohort and an independent approximately 370-donor cohort.

The label giving this sample's treatment or condition can be read as: in vitro stimulation with specific CMV peptide epitopes to enrich CMV-specific T cells. For sequencing, an Illumina HiSeq 1500 was employed. TCRdb reworked the public reads: Q25 trimming with fastp, MiXCR clone assembly, productive beta chains retained. When rows share a CDR3 protein, they turn into one entry using the most common DNA and genes. The sample table records roughly 990,000 distinct CDR3 sequences; roughly 30% of these occur just once. The ten largest clonotypes hold more than 13% of the sample. The germline V gene gives CDR1 as MGHRA and CDR2 as YSYEKL. The CDR3 covers 17 residues, taking in both the cysteine and the phenylalanine. The only DNA kept is the CDR3, 51 bases in frame from the first base. Trimming leaves V shorter by 0 bases and J shorter by 1 base, with the junction holding 5 bases beyond the gene matches.

Sample: cultured CD8+ T cells from PBMCs, taken from culture after CMV antigen stimulation. Recombination connected TRBV4-1 to TRBJ2-2, with 7 central nucleotides matching TRBD2. This clonotype was sampled from a human donor in good health (CMV status not recorded). Some clones in this sample may be carry-over from other donors' samples. The CDR3 protein sequence reads: CASSQDPASGNTGELFF. The bases read TGCGCCAGCAGCCAAGATCCGGCTAGCGGGAACACCGGGGAGCTGTTTTTT.